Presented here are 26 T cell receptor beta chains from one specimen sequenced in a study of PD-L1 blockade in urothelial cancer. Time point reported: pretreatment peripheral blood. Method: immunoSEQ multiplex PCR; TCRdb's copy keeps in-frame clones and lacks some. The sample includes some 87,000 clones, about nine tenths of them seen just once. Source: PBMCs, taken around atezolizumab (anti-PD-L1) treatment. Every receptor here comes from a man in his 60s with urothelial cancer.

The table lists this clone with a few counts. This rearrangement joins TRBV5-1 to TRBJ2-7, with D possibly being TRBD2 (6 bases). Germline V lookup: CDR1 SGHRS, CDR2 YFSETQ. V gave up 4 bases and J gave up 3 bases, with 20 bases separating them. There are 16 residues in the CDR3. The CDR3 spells CASSPPGLAGSYEQYF. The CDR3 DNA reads TGCGCCAGCAGCCCCCCCGGACTGGCGGGGAGCTACGAGCAGTACTTC.

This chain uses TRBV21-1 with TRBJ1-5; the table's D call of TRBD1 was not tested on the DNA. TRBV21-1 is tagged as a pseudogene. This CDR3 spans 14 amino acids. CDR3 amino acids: CAGPNSRSNQPQHF. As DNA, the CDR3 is TGTGCCGGGCCCAATTCACGTAGCAATCAGCCCCAGCATTTT.

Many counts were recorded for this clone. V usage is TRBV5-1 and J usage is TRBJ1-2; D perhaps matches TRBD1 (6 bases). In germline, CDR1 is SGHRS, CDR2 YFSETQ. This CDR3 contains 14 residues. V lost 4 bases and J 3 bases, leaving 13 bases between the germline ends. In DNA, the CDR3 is TGCGCCAGCAGCCTGACAGGTCGGTACTATGGCTACACCTTC. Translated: CASSLTGRYYGYTF.

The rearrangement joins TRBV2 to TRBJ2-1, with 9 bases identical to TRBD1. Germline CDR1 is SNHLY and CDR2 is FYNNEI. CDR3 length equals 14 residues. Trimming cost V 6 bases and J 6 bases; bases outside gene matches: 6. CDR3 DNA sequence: TGTGCCAGCAGAACAGGGGGCGGGGGCAATGAGCAGTTCTTC. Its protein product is CASRTGGGGNEQFF. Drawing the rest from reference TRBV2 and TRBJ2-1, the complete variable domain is EPEVTQTPSHQVTQMGQEVILRCVPISNHLYFYWYRQILGQKVEFLVSFYNNEISEKSEIFDDQFSVERPDGSNFTLKIRSTKLEDSAMYFCASRTGGGGNEQFFGPGTRLTVL.

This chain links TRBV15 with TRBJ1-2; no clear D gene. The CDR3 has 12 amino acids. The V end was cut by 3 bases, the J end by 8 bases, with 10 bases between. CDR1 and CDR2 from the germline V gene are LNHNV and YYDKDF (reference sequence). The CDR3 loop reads CATSREAGGYTF. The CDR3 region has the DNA TGTGCCACCAGCAGGGAGGCAGGCGGCTACACCTTC.

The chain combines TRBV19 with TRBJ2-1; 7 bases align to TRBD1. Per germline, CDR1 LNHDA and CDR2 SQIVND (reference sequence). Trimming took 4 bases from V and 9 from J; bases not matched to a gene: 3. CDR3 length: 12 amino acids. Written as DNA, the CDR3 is TGTGCCAGTAGTACGAGACAGGGTGAGCAGTTCTTC. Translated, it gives CASSTRQGEQFF.

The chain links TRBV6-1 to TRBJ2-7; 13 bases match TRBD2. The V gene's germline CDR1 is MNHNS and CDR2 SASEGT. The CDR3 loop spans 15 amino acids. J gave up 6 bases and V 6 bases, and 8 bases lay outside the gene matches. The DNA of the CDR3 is TGTGCCAGCAGGGGAGGACTAGCGGGAGTGTCCGAGCAGTACTTC. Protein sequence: CASRGGLAGVSEQYF.

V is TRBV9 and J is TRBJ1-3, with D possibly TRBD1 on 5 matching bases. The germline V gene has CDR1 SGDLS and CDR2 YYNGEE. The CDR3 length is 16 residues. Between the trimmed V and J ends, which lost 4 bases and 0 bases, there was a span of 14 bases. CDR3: CASSPRTSLSGNTIYF. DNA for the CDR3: TGTGCCAGCAGCCCCCGGACAAGCCTCTCTGGAAACACCATATATTTT.

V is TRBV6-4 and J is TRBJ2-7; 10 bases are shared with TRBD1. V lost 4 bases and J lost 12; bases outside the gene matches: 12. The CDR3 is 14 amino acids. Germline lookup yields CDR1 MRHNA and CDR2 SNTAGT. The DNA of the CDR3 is TGTGCCAGCAGTGGCCGGGACAGGGGCCACGCTTTGTACTTC. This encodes CASSGRDRGHALYF.

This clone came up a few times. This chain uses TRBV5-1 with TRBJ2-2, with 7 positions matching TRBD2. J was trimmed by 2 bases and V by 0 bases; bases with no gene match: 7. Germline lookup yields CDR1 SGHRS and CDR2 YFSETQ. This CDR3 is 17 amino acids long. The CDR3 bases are TGCGCCAGCAGCTTGGAACCTAGCGGCTTCAACACCGGGGAGCTGTTTTTT. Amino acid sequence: CASSLEPSGFNTGELFF.

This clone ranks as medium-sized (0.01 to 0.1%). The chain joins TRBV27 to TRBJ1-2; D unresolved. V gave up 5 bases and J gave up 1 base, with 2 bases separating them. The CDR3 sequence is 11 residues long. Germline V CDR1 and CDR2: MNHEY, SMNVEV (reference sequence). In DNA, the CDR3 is TGTGCCAGCAGTCTTAACTATGGCTACACCTTC. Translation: CASSLNYGYTF.

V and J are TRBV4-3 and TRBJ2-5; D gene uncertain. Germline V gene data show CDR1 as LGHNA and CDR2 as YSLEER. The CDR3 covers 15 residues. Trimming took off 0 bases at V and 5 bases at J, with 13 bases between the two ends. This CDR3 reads CASSQDLWSLETQYF. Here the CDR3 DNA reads TGCGCCAGCAGCCAAGATCTTTGGAGCTTGGAGACCCAGTACTTC.

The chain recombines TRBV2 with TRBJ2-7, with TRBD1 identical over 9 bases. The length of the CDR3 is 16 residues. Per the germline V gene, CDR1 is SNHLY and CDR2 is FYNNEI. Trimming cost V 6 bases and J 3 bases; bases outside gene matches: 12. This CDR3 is CASRATGGAGSYEQYF. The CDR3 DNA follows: TGTGCCAGCAGAGCAACAGGGGGCGCCGGGAGCTACGAGCAGTACTTC.

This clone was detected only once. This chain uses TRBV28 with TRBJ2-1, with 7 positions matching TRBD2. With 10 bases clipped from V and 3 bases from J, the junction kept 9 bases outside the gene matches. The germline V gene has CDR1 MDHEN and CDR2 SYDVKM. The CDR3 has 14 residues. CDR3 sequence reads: CATSAGGGYNEQFF. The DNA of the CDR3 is TGTGCCACCAGCGCCGGCGGGGGCTACAATGAGCAGTTCTTC.

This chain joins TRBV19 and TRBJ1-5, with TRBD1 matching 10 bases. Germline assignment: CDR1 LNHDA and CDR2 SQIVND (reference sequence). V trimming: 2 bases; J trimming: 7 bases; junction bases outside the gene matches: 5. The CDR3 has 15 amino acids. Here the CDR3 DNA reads TGTGCCAGTAGTATAACCTGGGACAGGGGCCAGCCCCAGCATTTT. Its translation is CASSITWDRGQPQHF.

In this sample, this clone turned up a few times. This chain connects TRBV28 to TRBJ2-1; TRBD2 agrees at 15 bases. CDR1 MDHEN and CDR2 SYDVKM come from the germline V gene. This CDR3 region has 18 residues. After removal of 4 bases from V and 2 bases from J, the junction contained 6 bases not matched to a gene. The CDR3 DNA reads TGTGCCAGCAGTTCCCCCGGACTAGCGGGGGGGGCCTACAATGAGCAGTTCTTC. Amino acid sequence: CASSSPGLAGGAYNEQFF.

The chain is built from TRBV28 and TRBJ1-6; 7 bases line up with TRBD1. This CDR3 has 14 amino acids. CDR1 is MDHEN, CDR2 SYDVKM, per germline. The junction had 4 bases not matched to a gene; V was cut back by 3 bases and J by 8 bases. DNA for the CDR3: TGTGCCAGCAGTTTTACCGGGACAGATTCACCCCTCCACTTT. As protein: CASSFTGTDSPLHF.

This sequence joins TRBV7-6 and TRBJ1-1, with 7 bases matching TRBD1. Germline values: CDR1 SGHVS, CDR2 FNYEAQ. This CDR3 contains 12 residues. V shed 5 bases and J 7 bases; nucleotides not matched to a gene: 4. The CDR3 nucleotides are TGTGCCAGCAGCCGACAGGGAAATGAAGCTTTCTTT. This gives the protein CASSRQGNEAFF.

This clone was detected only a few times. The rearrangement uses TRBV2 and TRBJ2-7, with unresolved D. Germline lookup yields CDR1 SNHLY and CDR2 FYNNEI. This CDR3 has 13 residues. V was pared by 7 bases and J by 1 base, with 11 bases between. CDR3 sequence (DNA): TGTGCCAGCACCCGGCAGGATTCCTACGAGCAGTACTTC. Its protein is CASTRQDSYEQYF.

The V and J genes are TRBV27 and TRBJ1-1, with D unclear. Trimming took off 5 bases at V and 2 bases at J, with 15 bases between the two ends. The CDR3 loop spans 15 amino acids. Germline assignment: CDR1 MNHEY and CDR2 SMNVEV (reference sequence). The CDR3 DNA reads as TGTGCCAGCAGTCTCCGTCCGGGTCCCAACACTGAAGCTTTCTTT. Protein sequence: CASSLRPGPNTEAFF.

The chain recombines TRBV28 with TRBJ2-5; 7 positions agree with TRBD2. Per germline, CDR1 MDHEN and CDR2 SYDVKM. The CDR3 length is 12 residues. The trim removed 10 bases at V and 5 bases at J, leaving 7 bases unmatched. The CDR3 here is CATRWEGETQYF. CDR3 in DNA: TGTGCCACCCGGTGGGAGGGTGAGACCCAGTACTTC. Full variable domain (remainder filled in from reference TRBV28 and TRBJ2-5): DVKVTQSSRYLVKRTGEKVFLECVQDMDHENMFWYRQDPGLGLRLIYFSYDVKMKEKGDIPEGYSVSREKKERFSLILESASTNQTSMYLCATRWEGETQYFGPGTRLLVL.

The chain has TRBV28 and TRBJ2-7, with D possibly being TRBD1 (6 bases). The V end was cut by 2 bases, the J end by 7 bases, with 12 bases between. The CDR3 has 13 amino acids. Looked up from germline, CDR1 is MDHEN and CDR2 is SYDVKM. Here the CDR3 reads CASSLGQPGEQYF. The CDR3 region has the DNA TGTGCCAGCAGTTTAGGACAGCCTGGGGAGCAGTACTTC.

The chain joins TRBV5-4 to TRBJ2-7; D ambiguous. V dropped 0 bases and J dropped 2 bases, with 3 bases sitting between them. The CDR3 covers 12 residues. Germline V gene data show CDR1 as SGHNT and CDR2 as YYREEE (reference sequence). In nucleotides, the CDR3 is TGTGCCAGCAGCTTGGATACCTACGAGCAGTACTTC. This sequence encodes CASSLDTYEQYF.

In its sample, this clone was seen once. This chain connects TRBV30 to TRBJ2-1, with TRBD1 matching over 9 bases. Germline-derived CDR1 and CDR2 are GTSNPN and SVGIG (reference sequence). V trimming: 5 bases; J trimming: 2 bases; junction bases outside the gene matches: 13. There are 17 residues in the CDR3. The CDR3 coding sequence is TGTGCCTGGGCAGAGTCCGGGACAGGGCTTACCTACAATGAGCAGTTCTTC. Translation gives CAWAESGTGLTYNEQFF.

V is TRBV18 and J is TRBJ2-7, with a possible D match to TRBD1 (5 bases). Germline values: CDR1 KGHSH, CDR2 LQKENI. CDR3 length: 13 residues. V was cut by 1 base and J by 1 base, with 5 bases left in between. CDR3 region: CASSPHRSYEQYF. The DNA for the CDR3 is TGTGCCAGCTCACCACACAGGTCCTACGAGCAGTACTTC.

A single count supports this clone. This chain's CDR3 is CASSLGQQNEKLFF. The CDR3 DNA follows: TGTGCCAGCAGCCTGGGACAGCAAAATGAAAAACTGTTTTTT. The chain couples TRBV5-4 to TRBJ1-4; 7 bases align to TRBD1. V lost 4 bases, J lost 5 bases, and 5 bases stayed unmatched. CDR1 and CDR2 from the germline V gene are SGHNT and YYREEE (reference sequence). The CDR3 is 14 residues long.